The 17 T cell receptor beta chains given below trace back to one sample, sequenced in a study of identical twins. A single record per CDR3 protein comes from TCRdb applying MiXCR to the 5' RACE reads. The profile shows about 730,000 distinct CDR3 sequences, 21% of them singletons. These data also featured in a second study, about T cells expressing NK-cell markers.

Input material: PBMCs. Receptors were obtained from a woman under 30 in good health.

The chain combines TRBV20-1 with TRBJ2-7; a possible D gene is TRBD2 (7 bases). V was shortened by 7 bases and J by 1 base, with 14 bases between the two germline ends. Germline V gives CDR1 DFQATT, CDR2 SNEGSKA (reference sequence). The CDR3 loop spans 13 amino acids. In nucleotides, the CDR3 is TGCAGTGGGAGGGGGGGACTGTCCTACGAGCAGTACTTC. It codes for CSGRGGLSYEQYF.

The chain couples TRBV7-6 to TRBJ2-1; TRBD2 matches 12 bases. From germline, CDR1 is SGHVS and CDR2 FNYEAQ. The CDR3 is 15 residues long. J gave up 9 bases and V 3 bases, and 6 bases lay outside the gene matches. This CDR3 is CASSFGASGGVEQFF. CDR3 sequence (DNA): TGTGCCAGCAGCTTTGGGGCTAGCGGGGGGGTTGAGCAGTTCTTC.

This clonotype appeared a few times. The chain uses TRBV12-3 or TRBV12-4 and TRBJ2-7, with a tentative D call TRBD1 (5 bases). This CDR3 contains 13 residues. Trimming removed 6 bases from V and 3 bases from J, with 12 bases in between. The CDR3: CASRLTDYYEQYF. DNA of the CDR3: TGTGCCAGCAGATTGACAGATTACTACGAGCAGTACTTC.

This clonotype was observed at least ten times. The rearrangement uses TRBV7-2 and TRBJ1-3, with 7 positions matching TRBD1. This CDR3 spans 16 amino acids. V lost 3 bases and J lost 0; bases outside the gene matches: 5. CDR1 is SGHTA, CDR2 FQGNSA, per germline. CDR3 bases: TGTGCCAGCAGCTTCGAGGGACAGATCTCTGGAAACACCATATATTTT. Its protein product is CASSFEGQISGNTIYF. The complete variable domain, with remaining parts taken from reference TRBV7-2 and TRBJ1-3, reads GAGVSQSPSNKVTEKGKDVELRCDPISGHTALYWYRQSLGQGLEFLIYFQGNSAPDKSGLPSDRFSAERTGGSVSTLTIQRTQQEDSAVYLCASSFEGQISGNTIYFGEGSWLTVV.

V and J are TRBV6-2 or TRBV6-3 and TRBJ1-4; no clear D gene. The CDR3 covers 16 residues. CDR1 and CDR2 from the germline V gene are MNHEY and SVGEGT. The V end lost 0 bases, the J end lost 5 bases, and 13 bases lay between the germline ends. CDR3 loop: CASSYSWLGGNEKLFF. CDR3 bases: TGTGCCAGCAGTTACTCTTGGCTCGGCGGGAATGAAAAACTGTTTTTT.

This clonotype was found many times. This sequence joins TRBV20-1 and TRBJ2-3, with D uncertain. Germline loops: CDR1 DFQATT, CDR2 SNEGSKA (reference sequence). The CDR3 length is 12 residues. This CDR3 reads CSASTSTDTQYF. CDR3 in DNA: TGCAGCGCCTCGACAAGCACAGATACGCAGTATTTT.

This clonotype has a handful of counts. The J gene is TRBJ2-7, the V gene TRBV20-1, with D possibly being TRBD1 or TRBD2 (6 bases each). The CDR3 extends over 12 amino acids. V was cut by 7 bases and J by 0 bases, with 10 bases left in between. Germline V lookup: CDR1 DFQATT, CDR2 SNEGSKA (reference sequence). In DNA, the CDR3 is TGCAGTGGGAGGGGGACCTCCTACGAGCAGTACTTC. This translates into CSGRGTSYEQYF.

This clonotype was detected ten times or more. The V gene is TRBV6-5, the J gene TRBJ2-7; a possible D gene is TRBD1 (5 bases). CDR1 and CDR2 from the germline V gene are MNHEY and SVGAGI. CDR3 length: 12 amino acids. Between the trimmed V and J ends, which lost 4 bases and 4 bases, there was a span of 8 bases. As DNA, the CDR3 is TGTGCCAGCAGTTTTGACAGATACGAGCAGTACTTC. Translated, it gives CASSFDRYEQYF.

The CDR3 DNA is TGCAGTGCTAGCGATACAGGAGGAAATGGCTACACCTTC. Its protein is CSASDTGGNGYTF. V and J are TRBV20-1 and TRBJ1-2, with D possibly TRBD1 on 5 matching bases. CDR1 and CDR2 from the germline V gene are DFQATT and SNEGSKA (reference sequence). Trimming shortened V by 3 bases and J by 6 bases, and 14 bases separated the two germline ends. The CDR3 totals 13 residues.

At least ten counts were recorded for this clonotype. This chain connects TRBV20-1 to TRBJ2-7, with 9 nucleotides matching TRBD2. The germline V gene has CDR1 DFQATT and CDR2 SNEGSKA (reference sequence). The trim removed 0 bases at V and 3 bases at J, leaving 9 bases unmatched. The CDR3 runs 16 residues. Written as DNA, the CDR3 is TGCAGTGCTAGAGATCCCTCGGCGGGGGGGCTCTACGAGCAGTACTTC. Translation: CSARDPSAGGLYEQYF.

V gene TRBV11-2 combines with J gene TRBJ2-1; D is possibly TRBD1 or TRBD2 (5 bases each). The V end lost 1 base, the J end lost 0 bases, and 16 bases lay between the germline ends. CDR3 length: 18 amino acids. The germline V gene encodes CDR1 SGHAT and CDR2 FQNNGV. Written as DNA, the CDR3 is TGTGCCAGCAGCTTAGTAACCAGCTGGGGGAGCTCCTACAATGAGCAGTTCTTC. As protein: CASSLVTSWGSSYNEQFF.

This clonotype has more than one count but fewer than ten. The rearrangement uses TRBV20-1 and TRBJ2-1; either TRBD1 or TRBD2 may supply D (5 bases each). Trimming pared 1 base from V and 2 bases from J, leaving 12 bases between. Germline V gives CDR1 DFQATT, CDR2 SNEGSKA (reference sequence). This CDR3 spans 15 amino acids. The CDR3 region is CSARGVGETYNEQFF. CDR3 sequence (DNA): TGCAGTGCTAGAGGGGTAGGGGAGACCTACAATGAGCAGTTCTTC.

This clonotype was seen a few times. The CDR3 protein is CSANHAGGYEQYF. DNA of the CDR3: TGCAGTGCTAATCATGCAGGCGGCTACGAGCAGTACTTC. The chain carries TRBV20-1 and TRBJ2-7; D is ambiguous. The germline V gene has CDR1 DFQATT and CDR2 SNEGSKA (reference sequence). V shed 4 bases and J shed 3 bases, with 13 bases lying between them. This CDR3 comprises 13 residues.

This clonotype was counted ten times or more. The J gene is TRBJ2-1, the V gene TRBV20-1, with unresolved D. CDR1 and CDR2 (germline): DFQATT, SNEGSKA (reference sequence). The CDR3 length is 16 residues. Deletions cut 3 bases from V and 6 bases from J, with 21 bases between. The DNA for the CDR3 is TGCAGTGCTAGTTCATACCTGGGTAGAACCATCAATGAGCAGTTCTTC. Translating it yields CSASSYLGRTINEQFF.

This clonotype was recorded a few times. The chain joins TRBV29-1 to TRBJ2-7, with a tentative D call TRBD2 (6 bases). The germline V gene has CDR1 SQVTM and CDR2 ANQGSEA. Trimming removed 7 bases at V and 4 bases at J, with 20 bases between. This CDR3 contains 14 residues. CDR3: CSGGEPGVGYEQYF. The CDR3 coding sequence is TGCAGCGGTGGGGAACCGGGAGTAGGGTACGAGCAGTACTTC.

This clonotype was counted a few times. The chain carries TRBV11-2 and TRBJ2-1; TRBD2 might be the D (5 bases). The CDR3 runs 15 residues. Germline loops: CDR1 SGHAT, CDR2 FQNNGV. Trimming cost V 1 base and J 5 bases, with 12 bases left between them. The DNA for the CDR3 is TGTGCCAGCAGCTTAGGATCGGGGATGAACAATGAGCAGTTCTTC. This sequence encodes CASSLGSGMNNEQFF.

This clonotype has ten or more counts. This chain uses TRBV12-3 or TRBV12-4 with TRBJ1-5; D perhaps matches TRBD1 (6 bases). V dropped 6 bases and J dropped 3 bases, with 15 bases sitting between them. This CDR3 is built from 15 residues. CDR3 nucleotides: TGTGCCAGCAGCCGGACAGCGATTCCCAATCAGCCCCAGCATTTT. Protein sequence: CASSRTAIPNQPQHF.